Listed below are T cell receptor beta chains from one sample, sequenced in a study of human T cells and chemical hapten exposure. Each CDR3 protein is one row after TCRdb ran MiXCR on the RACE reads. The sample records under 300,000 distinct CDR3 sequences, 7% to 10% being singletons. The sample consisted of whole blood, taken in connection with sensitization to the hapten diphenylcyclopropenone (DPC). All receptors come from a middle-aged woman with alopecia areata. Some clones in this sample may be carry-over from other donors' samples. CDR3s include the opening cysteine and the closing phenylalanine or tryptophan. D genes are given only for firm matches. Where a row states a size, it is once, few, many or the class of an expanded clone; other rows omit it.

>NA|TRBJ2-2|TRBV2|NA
TGTGCCAGCAGTGAAACGGGACTTGGCACCGGGGAGCTGTTTTTT
CASSETGLGTGELFF
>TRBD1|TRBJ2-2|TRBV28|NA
TGTGCCAGCAGTTTAAGGACAGGGGGCACCGGGGAGCTGTTTTTT
CASSLRTGGTGELFF
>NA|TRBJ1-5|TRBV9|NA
TGTGCCAGCAGCGTAGTGGGGGCAGATAGCAATCAGCCCCAGCATTTT
CASSVVGADSNQPQHF
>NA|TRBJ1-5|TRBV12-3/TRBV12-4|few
TGTGCCAGCAGTTTGGACGGAGCTAAACAGCCCCAGCATTTT
CASSLDGAKQPQHF
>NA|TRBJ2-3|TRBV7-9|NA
TGTGCCAGCAGCTTAGCGCGCAGGAGCGCAGATACGCAGTATTTT
CASSLARRSADTQYF
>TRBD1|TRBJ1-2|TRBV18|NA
TGTGCCAGCTCACCAACCCAGGGGGGGGACTATGGCTACACCTTC
CASSPTQGGDYGYTF
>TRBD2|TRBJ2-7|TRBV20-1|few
TGCAGTGCCCTAATAGCGGGAACCTACGAGCAGTACTTC
CSALIAGTYEQYF
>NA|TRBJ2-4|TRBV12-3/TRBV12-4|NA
TGTGCCAGCAGTTTCGCTAGATTTGCAATTCAGTACTTC
CASSFARFAIQYF
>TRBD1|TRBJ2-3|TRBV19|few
TGTGCCAGTAGTCCTCGACAGGGGACTTTTGTTGCAGATACGCAGTATTTT
CASSPRQGTFVADTQYF
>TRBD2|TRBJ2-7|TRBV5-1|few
TGCGCCAGCAGCTTGGTCCTGGGAGGGCCTTTCGACGAGCAGTACTTC
CASSLVLGGPFDEQYF
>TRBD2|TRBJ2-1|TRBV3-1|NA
TGTGCCAGCAGCCAAACAGCGGGAAGACCCTACAATGAGCAGTTCTTC
CASSQTAGRPYNEQFF
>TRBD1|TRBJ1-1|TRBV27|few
TGTGCCAGCAGTCTCACGCCCCCGGGACAGGGGGCCATACACATGAACACTGAAGCTTTCTTT
CASSLTPPGQGAIHMNTEAFF
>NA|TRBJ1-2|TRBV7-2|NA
TGTGCCAGCAGCTTCTACAGGAACTATGGCTACACCTTC
CASSFYRNYGYTF
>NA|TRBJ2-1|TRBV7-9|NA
TGTGCCAGCAGCTTAGATGTTAGCGGCGGGGGCCTCCCGTCCTACAATGAGCAGTTCTTC
CASSLDVSGGGLPSYNEQFF
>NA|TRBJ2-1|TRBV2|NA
TGTGCCAGCAGTGAACAGAATTTCTATGAGCAGTTCTTC
CASSEQNFYEQFF
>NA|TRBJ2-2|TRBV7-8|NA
TGTGCCAGCAGCTTAGTTGGATCAAGCTGGACGGGGGAGCTGTTTTTT
CASSLVGSSWTGELFF
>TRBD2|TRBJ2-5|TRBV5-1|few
TGCGCCAGTACACTAGCGGAACAAGAGACCCAGTACTTC
CASTLAEQETQYF
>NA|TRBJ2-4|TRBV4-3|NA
TGCGCCAGCAGGAAGACTTGGCGGGCCAAAAACATTCAGTACTTC
CASRKTWRAKNIQYF
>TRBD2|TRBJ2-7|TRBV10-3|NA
TGTGCCATCAGTGAGTCGACTAGCGGAAGCTACGAGCAGTACTTC
CAISESTSGSYEQYF
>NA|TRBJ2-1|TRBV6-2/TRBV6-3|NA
TGTGCCAGCTGGTACAATGAGCAGTTCTTC
CASWYNEQFF
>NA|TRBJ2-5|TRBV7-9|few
TGTGCCAGCAGCTTAGGGGAAGAGACCCAGTACTTC
CASSLGEETQYF
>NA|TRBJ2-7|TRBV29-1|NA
TGCAGCGTTGTGGGGCGGGGTGCCAACGAGCAGTACTTC
CSVVGRGANEQYF
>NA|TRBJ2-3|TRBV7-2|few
TGTGCCAGCAGCTCCTATGCAGATACGCAGTATTTT
CASSSYADTQYF
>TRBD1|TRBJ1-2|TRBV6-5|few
TGTGCCAGCAGCCGTTATCGAGGGGGCGTTAACTATGGCTACACCTTC
CASSRYRGGVNYGYTF
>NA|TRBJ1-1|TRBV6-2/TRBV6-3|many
TGTGCCAGCAGTCTAAGAAGGGGGTTGGCTTTCTTT
CASSLRRGLAFF
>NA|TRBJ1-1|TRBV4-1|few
TGCGCCAGCAGCCAAGATTCTAGGGGGACTGAAGCTTTCTTT
CASSQDSRGTEAFF
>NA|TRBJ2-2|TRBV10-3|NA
TGTGCCATCAGTGAGTTAGGGAACACCGGGGAGCTGTTTTTT
CAISELGNTGELFF
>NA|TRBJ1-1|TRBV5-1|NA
TGCGCCAGCAGCTTTGACGGGAGAACTGAAGCTTTCTTT
CASSFDGRTEAFF
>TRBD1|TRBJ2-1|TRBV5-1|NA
TGCGCCAGCAGTCGGGCAGGGGGCGCCAACAATGAGCAGTTCTTC
CASSRAGGANNEQFF
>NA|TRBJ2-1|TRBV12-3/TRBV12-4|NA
TGTGCCAGCAGTTTCGTCTCTTCCTACAATGAGCAGTTCTTC
CASSFVSSYNEQFF
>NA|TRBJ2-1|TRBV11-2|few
TGTGCCAGCAGCTTAGATCTCGCCAATGAGCAGTTCTTC
CASSLDLANEQFF
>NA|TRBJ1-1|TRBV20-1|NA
TGCAGTGCTAGTAAGGACCCGAGGGACACTGAAGCTTTCTTT
CSASKDPRDTEAFF
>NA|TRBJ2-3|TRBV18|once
TGTGCCAGCTCACCACCGAGGGAATCAGCGGATACGCAGTATTTT
CASSPPRESADTQYF
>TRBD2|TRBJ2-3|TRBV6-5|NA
TGTGCCGGCGTCCCCAAAGCGGGAGGAGGAGATACGCAGTATTTT
CAGVPKAGGGDTQYF
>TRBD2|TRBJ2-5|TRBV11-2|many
TGTGCCAGCAGCTTAGTCACTAGCGGACCCCAAGAGACCCAGTACTTC
CASSLVTSGPQETQYF